The next 27 T cell receptor beta chains were all read from a single sample in a study of blood T cell repertoires in COVID-19. TCRdb's table, derived via immunoSEQ multiplex PCR, lists solely in-frame clones and lacks some. This sample has about 20,000 clones; roughly nine tenths occur once, and the top ten carry 9.5% to 12%. Sequencing input: peripheral blood. Source of these receptors: a human donor in a cohort sampled during active COVID-19.

The chain has TRBV7-2 and TRBJ2-5; D possibly corresponds to TRBD1 (5 bases). The germline CDR1 and CDR2 sequences are SGHTA and FQGNSA. The CDR3 runs to 14 residues. V lost 4 bases, J lost 5 bases, and 14 bases lay in between. CDR3 DNA sequence: TGTGCCAGCAGCTCCAACAGGATATCTGAGACCCAGTACTTC. Translating gives CASSSNRISETQYF.

CDR3 in DNA: TGCAGCGTGGCCGGGTCCAGCCGCACAGATACGCAGTATTTT. It translates to CSVAGSSRTDTQYF. The V call is TRBV29-1, the J call TRBJ2-3; D gene ambiguous. Germline V gene sequence: CDR1 SQVTM, CDR2 ANQGSEA. V was clipped by 6 bases and J by 1 base, with 14 bases between them. CDR3 length equals 14 residues.

The chain joins TRBV7-9 to TRBJ1-3; D is unresolved. V lost 4 bases and J 0 bases, leaving 10 bases between the germline ends. Germline-derived CDR1 and CDR2 are SEHNR and FQNEAQ (reference sequence). This CDR3 is 15 amino acids long. The CDR3 DNA reads TGTGCCAGCAGCTCATACAGATACTCTGGAAACACCATATATTTT. It translates to CASSSYRYSGNTIYF.

This rearrangement joins TRBV29-1 to TRBJ2-1; TRBD2 agrees at 7 bases. CDR1 and CDR2 from the germline V gene are SQVTM and ANQGSEA. The trim removed 7 bases at V and 0 bases at J, leaving 9 bases unmatched. The length of the CDR3 is 15 residues. CDR3 protein: CSGRGGASSYNEQFF. DNA for the CDR3: TGCAGCGGGAGGGGAGGGGCGAGCTCCTACAATGAGCAGTTCTTC.

V gene TRBV10-3 combines with J gene TRBJ1-1; D unresolved. This CDR3 is built from 11 residues. Per germline, CDR1 ENHRY and CDR2 SYGVKD. The V end was cut by 4 bases, the J end by 7 bases, with 7 bases between. CDR3: CAISGLFEAFF. DNA of the CDR3: TGTGCCATCAGTGGACTTTTTGAAGCTTTCTTT.

V and J are TRBV24-1 and TRBJ2-2, with 7 bases that match TRBD2. Germline V lookup: CDR1 KGHDR, CDR2 SFDVKD. With V trimmed by 4 bases and J by 6 bases, 7 bases remained unmatched. The CDR3 has 15 residues. CDR3 sequence reads: CATSEPGTKAGELFF. The CDR3 nucleotides read TGTGCCACCAGTGAGCCCGGGACTAAGGCCGGGGAGCTGTTTTTT.

This chain uses TRBV5-1 with TRBJ2-1; 10 bases match TRBD1. Germline values: CDR1 SGHRS, CDR2 YFSETQ. This CDR3 spans 14 amino acids. The J segment lost 5 bases and the V segment lost 4 bases, leaving 3 bases of the junction unmatched. The CDR3 coding sequence is TGCGCCAGCAGCCTCGGGACAGGGGACAATGAGCAGTTCTTC. Protein sequence: CASSLGTGDNEQFF. Using reference TRBV5-1 and TRBJ2-1 for the parts outside the CDR3, the full variable domain is KAGVTQTPRYLIKTRGQQVTLSCSPISGHRSVSWYQQTPGQGLQFLFEYFSETQRNKGNFPGRFSGRQFSNSRSEMNVSTLELGDSALYLCASSLGTGDNEQFFGPGTRLTVL.

The rearrangement uses TRBV5-6 and TRBJ2-2; D remains unclear. Germline CDR1 and CDR2: SGHDT and YYEEEE. The CDR3 covers 13 residues. V was trimmed by 0 bases and J by 5 bases, leaving 5 bases between them. CDR3 DNA: TGTGCCAGCAGCTTGGCCTATACCGGGGAGCTGTTTTTT. Amino acids: CASSLAYTGELFF. The entire variable domain, with the rest obtained from reference TRBV5-6 and TRBJ2-2, is as follows: DAGVTQSPTHLIKTRGQQVTLRCSPKSGHDTVSWYQQALGQGPQFIFQYYEEEERQRGNFPDRFSGHQFPNYSSELNVNALLLGDSALYLCASSLAYTGELFFGEGSRLTVL.

This sequence joins TRBV10-3 and TRBJ2-5; 10 bases fit TRBD1. Germline V gives CDR1 ENHRY, CDR2 SYGVKD. Trimming removed 6 bases from V and 5 bases from J; junction bases left unmatched: 6. The CDR3 contains 14 residues. CDR3 coding DNA: TGTGCCATCAGGGGACAGGGGAACTCGGAGACCCAGTACTTC. This encodes CAIRGQGNSETQYF.

This clone was seen once. The genes are TRBV25-1 and TRBJ2-1; perhaps TRBD2 as D (5 bases). The V and J ends lost 4 bases and 8 bases respectively, with 15 bases between them. This CDR3 region has 14 residues. Germline V CDR1 and CDR2: MGHDK, SYGVNS. The CDR3 region has the DNA TGTGCCAGCAGTGGGACCCTTTGGAGGCATGAGCAGTTCTTC. As protein: CASSGTLWRHEQFF.

The chain joins TRBV28 to TRBJ2-3, with 16 bases lining up with TRBD2. With 4 bases clipped from V and 5 bases from J, the junction kept 3 bases outside the gene matches. Per germline, CDR1 MDHEN and CDR2 SYDVKM. This CDR3 contains 16 residues. The CDR3 nucleotides are TGTGCCAGCAGTTCCGGGACTAGCGGGAGGGTAGATACGCAGTATTTT. It encodes CASSSGTSGRVDTQYF.

This clone was counted between two and nine times. This sequence joins TRBV7-9 and TRBJ2-1, with TRBD1 matching 8 bases. Germline V gene lookup returns CDR1 SEHNR and CDR2 FQNEAQ (reference sequence). V lost 0 bases, J lost 14 bases, and 6 bases stayed unmatched. The CDR3 is 13 amino acids. CDR3 DNA sequence: TGTGCCAGCAGCTTAGCGAGAGGACAGGGCAAGTTCTTC. Translation: CASSLARGQGKFF.

The CDR3 nucleotides read TGTGCCAGCAGCTTTGGGACAGGGAGTCAGCCCCAGCATTTT. This gives the protein CASSFGTGSQPQHF. The chain employs TRBV7-8 and TRBJ1-5, with 9 bases matching TRBD1. Per the germline V gene, CDR1 is SGHVS and CDR2 is FQNEAQ. This CDR3 is 14 amino acids long. V lost 3 bases, J lost 6 bases, and 3 bases stayed unmatched.

The chain carries TRBV3-1 (or the pseudogene TRBV3-2) and TRBJ2-1, with D possibly TRBD1 on 7 matching bases. CDR3 length equals 12 residues. Trimming left V 4 bases short and J 9 bases short, with 10 bases between. Germline values: CDR1 LGHDT, CDR2 YNNKEL (reference sequence). Here the CDR3 reads CASSLQGGEQFF. CDR3 bases: TGTGCCAGCAGCCTCCAGGGGGGTGAGCAGTTCTTC.

The rearrangement links TRBV20-1 to TRBJ2-3; 9 bases are shared with TRBD1. Germline assignment: CDR1 DFQATT and CDR2 SNEGSKA (reference sequence). V shed 5 bases, J shed 9 bases, and the junction held 3 bases outside the gene matches. The CDR3 is 11 amino acids. The CDR3 region has the DNA TGCAGTGCTCCCGACAGGGGGACGCAGTATTTT. Protein sequence: CSAPDRGTQYF.

This chain joins TRBV7-2 and TRBJ2-3; TRBD1 matches at 7 bases. V was pared by 5 bases and J by 3 bases, with 5 bases of the junction left unmatched. The CDR3 totals 14 residues. The germline V gene has CDR1 SGHTA and CDR2 FQGNSA. The CDR3 spells CASSRSTGTDTQYF. CDR3 DNA: TGTGCCAGCAGCCGTTCGACAGGGACAGATACGCAGTATTTT. Looking up the rest from reference TRBV7-2 and TRBJ2-3 gives the full variable domain: GAGVSQSPSNKVTEKGKDVELRCDPISGHTALYWYRQSLGQGLEFLIYFQGNSAPDKSGLPSDRFSAERTGGSVSTLTIQRTQQEDSAVYLCASSRSTGTDTQYFGPGTRLTVL.

This clone was picked up one time. The chain recombines TRBV13 with TRBJ1-6; a weak D match, TRBD1 (6 bases). CDR1 PRHDT and CDR2 FYEKMQ come from the germline V gene (reference sequence). V dropped 5 bases and J dropped 2 bases, with 10 bases sitting between them. This CDR3 spans 15 amino acids. CDR3 protein: CASSQDRTYNSPLHF. DNA of the CDR3: TGTGCCAGCAGCCAAGACAGGACCTATAATTCACCCCTCCACTTT.

V gene TRBV5-1 combines with J gene TRBJ2-2; 10 nucleotides match TRBD1. Germline-derived CDR1 and CDR2 are SGHRS and YFSETQ. After removal of 4 bases from V and 5 bases from J, the junction contained 11 bases not matched to a gene. The CDR3 has 17 amino acids. The CDR3 loop is CASSREGTGVGTGELFF. In nucleotides, the CDR3 is TGCGCCAGCAGCAGGGAAGGGACAGGGGTAGGAACCGGGGAGCTGTTTTTT. The full variable domain, with the rest looked up from reference TRBV5-1 and TRBJ2-2, is KAGVTQTPRYLIKTRGQQVTLSCSPISGHRSVSWYQQTPGQGLQFLFEYFSETQRNKGNFPGRFSGRQFSNSRSEMNVSTLELGDSALYLCASSREGTGVGTGELFFGEGSRLTVL.

The rearrangement joins TRBV28 to TRBJ2-5, with 11 bases lining up with TRBD2. The CDR3 length is 15 residues. Germline V lookup: CDR1 MDHEN, CDR2 SYDVKM. The V gene end was trimmed by 6 bases and the J gene end by 1 base; junction bases not matched to a gene: 4. CDR3 region: CASSSGLAVQETQYF. The CDR3 nucleotides are TGTGCCAGCAGCTCGGGACTAGCGGTCCAAGAGACCCAGTACTTC.

This chain connects TRBV4-2 to TRBJ2-1; 9 bases agree with TRBD1. V lost 1 base, J lost 6 bases, and 7 bases stayed unmatched. This CDR3 spans 16 amino acids. The germline V gene encodes CDR1 LGHNA and CDR2 YNFKEQ. CDR3 amino acids: CASSQGEGQGSNEQFF. The CDR3, as DNA: TGTGCCAGCAGCCAAGGAGAAGGACAGGGGTCCAATGAGCAGTTCTTC.

J is TRBJ2-7 and V is TRBV5-1, with 7 positions matching TRBD2. The junction had 7 bases not matched to a gene; V was cut back by 7 bases and J by 6 bases. CDR1 and CDR2 from the germline V gene are SGHRS and YFSETQ. There are 12 residues in the CDR3. The CDR3 sequence is CASRGEGSEQYF. CDR3 nucleotides: TGCGCCAGCCGAGGGGAGGGGTCCGAGCAGTACTTC.

The rearrangement joins TRBV6-5 to TRBJ2-3, with D tentatively TRBD2 (6 bases). Germline V CDR1 and CDR2: MNHEY, SVGAGI. V was clipped by 9 bases and J by 0 bases, with 13 bases between them. The CDR3 sequence is 14 residues long. For the CDR3, the DNA is TGTGCCAGATCTATGGGGGGTAGCACAGATACGCAGTATTTT. Translating gives CARSMGGSTDTQYF.

V gene TRBV6-5 combines with J gene TRBJ1-3, with D possibly matching TRBD1 (6 bases). CDR3 length: 14 amino acids. The V end was cut by 3 bases, the J end by 2 bases, with 8 bases between. The V gene's germline CDR1 is MNHEY and CDR2 SVGAGI. The CDR3 coding sequence is TGTGCCAGCAGTTATAAGGGGGCTGGAAACACCATATATTTT. Its protein product is CASSYKGAGNTIYF.

V and J are TRBV28 and TRBJ1-1, with a possible D match to TRBD1 (5 bases). The CDR3 loop spans 13 amino acids. Germline V gene lookup returns CDR1 MDHEN and CDR2 SYDVKM. Trimming shortened V by 5 bases and J by 3 bases, and 10 bases separated the two germline ends. CDR3 nucleotide sequence: TGTGCCAGCAGTGCCGGGGGGGACACTGAAGCTTTCTTT. Protein product: CASSAGGDTEAFF.

This clone was picked up one time. J is TRBJ2-1 and V is TRBV5-1, with 9 bases that match TRBD2. The CDR3 loop spans 17 amino acids. Germline V gives CDR1 SGHRS, CDR2 YFSETQ. The trim removed 4 bases at V and 6 bases at J, leaving 14 bases unmatched. The CDR3 here is CASSLPNDLAGRNEQFF. The CDR3 DNA is TGCGCCAGCAGCCTCCCTAACGACCTAGCGGGACGCAATGAGCAGTTCTTC.

DNA of the CDR3: TGTGCCAGCATGGGGTCGGCCACTAGCGGGAGGTACGAGCAGTACTTC. Translating gives CASMGSATSGRYEQYF. The chain has TRBV6-6 and TRBJ2-7, with 12 bases lining up with TRBD2. Germline CDR1 and CDR2: MNHNY and SVGAGI (reference sequence). The CDR3 spans 16 residues. With V trimmed by 7 bases and J by 4 bases, 11 bases remained unmatched.

This chain links TRBV7-9 with TRBJ1-1, with 8 positions matching TRBD1. V lost 3 bases, J lost 3 bases, and 3 bases stayed unmatched. In germline, CDR1 is SEHNR, CDR2 FQNEAQ (reference sequence). CDR3 length: 14 residues. CDR3 DNA: TGTGCCAGCAGCTTGACAGGGGCGGACACTGAAGCTTTCTTT. It encodes CASSLTGADTEAFF.